Below, 9 T cell receptor beta chains from the same sample are listed, as sequenced in a study of blood T cell repertoires in COVID-19. Data came from immunoSEQ multiplex PCR; TCRdb stores just in-frame clones and leaves some out. The sample records some 50,000 clones, approximately 82% being singletons. What was sequenced was peripheral blood. Every receptor here comes from a human donor in a cohort sampled during active COVID-19.

This chain joins TRBV18 and TRBJ2-6, with a tentative D call TRBD1 (5 bases). Germline V gives CDR1 KGHSH, CDR2 LQKENI. Trimming left V 3 bases short and J 3 bases short, with 12 bases between. The CDR3 extends over 16 amino acids. CDR3 sequence: CASSPRTTHGANVLTF. In DNA form, the CDR3 reads TGTGCCAGCTCACCGAGGACAACTCATGGGGCCAACGTCCTGACTTTC.

This clone was seen a few times. This chain uses TRBV5-4 with TRBJ1-2; tentative D call: TRBD1 (6 bases). Looked up from germline, CDR1 is SGHNT and CDR2 is YYREEE (reference sequence). The CDR3 is 16 residues long. Trimming cost V 0 bases and J 5 bases, with 17 bases left between them. CDR3 residues: CASSLGAGVERYGYTF. CDR3 sequence (DNA): TGTGCCAGCAGCTTGGGGGCAGGGGTGGAGAGATATGGCTACACCTTC.

The genes are TRBV19 and TRBJ1-5; 7 nucleotides agree with TRBD1. The germline V gene encodes CDR1 LNHDA and CDR2 SQIVND (reference sequence). CDR3 length: 14 residues. V dropped 5 bases and J dropped 2; count of bases not matched to a gene: 3. The CDR3 nucleotides are TGTGCCAGTAGTGCCGGGACAGGCAATCAGCCCCAGCATTTT. Amino acid sequence: CASSAGTGNQPQHF.

The chain joins TRBV14 to TRBJ2-3; 11 bases are shared with TRBD2. CDR3 length equals 18 residues. V lost 0 bases, J lost 4 bases, and 9 bases stayed unmatched. The germline CDR1 and CDR2 sequences are SGHDN and FVKESK. In DNA, the CDR3 is TGTGCCAGCAGCCAAGACCCACTAGCGGGGGTTGTGGCAGATACGCAGTATTTT. This codes for CASSQDPLAGVVADTQYF.

The rearrangement joins TRBV30 to TRBJ2-1; D unclear. Trimming removed 0 bases from V and 6 bases from J, with 6 bases in between. Germline CDR1 is GTSNPN and CDR2 is SVGIG (reference sequence). The CDR3 runs to 12 residues. The CDR3 loop is CAWSVQINEQFF. CDR3 DNA sequence: TGTGCCTGGAGTGTACAGATCAATGAGCAGTTCTTC.

The chain is built from TRBV19 and TRBJ1-3, with a tentative D call TRBD1 (6 bases). Germline loops: CDR1 LNHDA, CDR2 SQIVND (reference sequence). Trimming took off 4 bases at V and 0 bases at J, with 13 bases between the two ends. This CDR3 is built from 16 residues. DNA for the CDR3: TGTGCCAGTAGTACCGAGGACAGTATCTCTGGAAACACCATATATTTT. Translation gives CASSTEDSISGNTIYF. The whole variable domain, remainder taken from reference TRBV19 and TRBJ1-3, is DGGITQSPKYLFRKEGQNVTLSCEQNLNHDAMYWYRQDPGQGLRLIYYSQIVNDFQKGDIAEGYSVSREKKESFPLTVTSAQKNPTAFYLCASSTEDSISGNTIYFGEGSWLTVV.

The gene calls are TRBV11-2 and TRBJ1-1, with D possibly being TRBD1 (5 bases). CDR3 length: 14 amino acids. CDR1 is SGHAT and CDR2 is FQNNGV in the germline V gene. The V and J ends lost 2 bases and 4 bases respectively, with 11 bases between them. For the CDR3, the DNA is TGTGCCAGCAGCTTAAGGCGGGGGAGCACTGAAGCTTTCTTT. Protein product: CASSLRRGSTEAFF.

The chain links TRBV15 to TRBJ1-1, with D perhaps matching TRBD1 (6 bases). CDR3 length: 15 amino acids. The V end was cut by 3 bases, the J end by 0 bases, with 11 bases between. Germline values: CDR1 LNHNV, CDR2 YYDKDF (reference sequence). CDR3 residues: CATSRKQGMNTEAFF. The CDR3 nucleotides read TGTGCCACCAGCAGGAAACAGGGAATGAACACTGAAGCTTTCTTT.

The rearrangement joins TRBV7-2 to TRBJ1-6, with 10 bases matching TRBD1. The CDR3 runs to 15 residues. With 5 bases clipped from V and 9 bases from J, the junction kept 7 bases outside the gene matches. Germline V gene data show CDR1 as SGHTA and CDR2 as FQGNSA. The CDR3 here is CASSPRQGAGSPLHF. The DNA of the CDR3 is TGTGCCAGCAGCCCCAGACAGGGGGCAGGTTCACCCCTCCACTTT.